One and the same sample provided the 17 T cell receptor beta chains below, sequenced in a study of cytotoxic CD8 clonotypes in ibrutinib-treated CLL. Here immunoSEQ multiplex PCR was the method, and the copy in TCRdb shows in-frame clones only, minus some. The sample records tens of thousands of clones, 55% to 65% being singletons. Here the sequenced sample was PBMCs, taken after 24 months of ibrutinib treatment. Receptor source: a human donor with chronic lymphocytic leukemia.

The V gene is TRBV5-4, the J gene TRBJ1-2; 7 nucleotides align to TRBD1. V was pared by 1 base and J by 8 bases, with 5 bases of the junction left unmatched. The CDR3 contains 13 residues. CDR1 and CDR2 (germline): SGHNT, YYREEE (reference sequence). Here the CDR3 DNA reads TGTGCCAGCAGCTTGCAGGGGGAGAAAGGCTACACCTTC. It is translated as CASSLQGEKGYTF. The whole variable domain, remainder taken from reference TRBV5-4 and TRBJ1-2, is ETGVTQSPTHLIKTRGQQVTLRCSSQSGHNTVSWYQQALGQGPQFIFQYYREEENGRGNFPPRFSGLQFPNYSSELNVNALELDDSALYLCASSLQGEKGYTFGSGTRLTVV.

The rearrangement joins TRBV7-2 to TRBJ2-3; D gene ambiguous. The CDR3 is 16 amino acids. V dropped 0 bases and J dropped 0 bases, with 10 bases sitting between them. Per the germline V gene, CDR1 is SGHTA and CDR2 is FQGNSA. The CDR3 protein is CASSLAVAASTDTQYF. The CDR3 DNA follows: TGTGCCAGCAGCTTAGCCGTGGCGGCTAGCACAGATACGCAGTATTTT. The full variable domain, completed using reference TRBV7-2 and TRBJ2-3, is GAGVSQSPSNKVTEKGKDVELRCDPISGHTALYWYRQSLGQGLEFLIYFQGNSAPDKSGLPSDRFSAERTGGSVSTLTIQRTQQEDSAVYLCASSLAVAASTDTQYFGPGTRLTVL.

This clone was detected only a few times. This sequence joins TRBV7-2 and TRBJ1-1; no definite D call. The V gene lost 1 base and the J gene lost 8 bases, with 11 bases spanning the gap. CDR3 length: 13 residues. The germline V gene has CDR1 SGHTA and CDR2 FQGNSA. CDR3 sequence reads: CASSLGRANEAFF. For the CDR3, the DNA is TGTGCCAGCAGCTTAGGTAGGGCCAACGAAGCTTTCTTT.

The genes are TRBV7-8 and TRBJ2-2, with 9 bases identical to TRBD1. The J segment lost 4 bases and the V segment lost 5 bases, leaving 11 bases of the junction unmatched. The germline V gene encodes CDR1 SGHVS and CDR2 FQNEAQ. The length of the CDR3 is 17 residues. CDR3 nucleotides: TGTGCCAGCAGCCGAACCGATGGACAGGGGAGCACCGGGGAGCTGTTTTTT. Translation gives CASSRTDGQGSTGELFF.

The CDR3 DNA is TGTGCCAGCAGCGTTGGGAGTGGGGCGGGAGATACGCAGTATTTT. This gives the protein CASSVGSGAGDTQYF. The genes are TRBV9 and TRBJ2-3, with D perhaps matching TRBD1 or TRBD2 (5 bases each). CDR1 SGDLS and CDR2 YYNGEE come from the germline V gene. The CDR3 contains 15 residues. Trimming removed 2 bases at V and 5 bases at J, with 15 bases between.

The chain employs TRBV29-1 and TRBJ2-7; 8 bases match TRBD1. Germline loops: CDR1 SQVTM, CDR2 ANQGSEA. Trimming removed 7 bases from V and 2 bases from J; junction bases left unmatched: 10. The CDR3 has 14 amino acids. The CDR3, as DNA: TGCAGCGGAAACCCGGGACAGGTCACCTACGAGCAGTACGTC. It yields the protein CSGNPGQVTYEQYV.

The chain is built from TRBV9 and TRBJ2-4; 13 bases line up with TRBD2. This CDR3 is built from 19 residues. The germline V gene has CDR1 SGDLS and CDR2 YYNGEE. With 3 bases clipped from V and 3 bases from J, the junction kept 12 bases outside the gene matches. CDR3 in DNA: TGTGCCAGCAGCGCCACAGGGACTAGCGGGATATGGCTCAAAAACATTCAGTACTTC. Amino acid sequence: CASSATGTSGIWLKNIQYF. Using reference TRBV9 and TRBJ2-4 for the parts outside the CDR3, the full variable domain is DSGVTQTPKHLITATGQRVTLRCSPRSGDLSVYWYQQSLDQGLQFLIQYYNGEERAKGNILERFSAQQFPDLHSELNLSSLELGDSALYFCASSATGTSGIWLKNIQYFGAGTRLSVL.

The chain is built from TRBV7-9 and TRBJ1-1; D gene uncertain. The CDR3 extends over 12 amino acids. The V and J ends lost 7 bases and 1 base respectively, with 7 bases between them. CDR1 is SEHNR, CDR2 FQNEAQ, per germline (reference sequence). CDR3 loop: CASNRWNTEAFF. As DNA, the CDR3 is TGTGCCAGCAACCGATGGAACACTGAAGCTTTCTTT.

The chain links TRBV18 to TRBJ2-7, with TRBD1 identical over 7 bases. The CDR3 runs to 16 residues. With 3 bases clipped from V and 0 bases from J, the junction kept 8 bases outside the gene matches. The germline CDR1 and CDR2 sequences are KGHSH and LQKENI. In DNA form, the CDR3 reads TGTGCCAGCTCACCGAGGGGGCACGGGATCTCCTACGAGCAGTACTTC. Its translation: CASSPRGHGISYEQYF.

The chain carries TRBV2 and TRBJ1-1, with TRBD1 matching 8 bases. The CDR3 covers 15 residues. Trimming took 7 bases from V and 3 from J; bases not matched to a gene: 10. In germline, CDR1 is SNHLY, CDR2 FYNNEI. The CDR3 region is CASKVGDRWDTEAFF. CDR3 nucleotide sequence: TGTGCCAGCAAGGTGGGGGACAGGTGGGACACTGAAGCTTTCTTT.

By share of the sample, this clone is medium-sized (0.01 to 0.1%). The chain couples TRBV11-2 to TRBJ2-1; D is ambiguous. The CDR3 is 11 amino acids. V was cut by 0 bases and J by 8 bases, with 2 bases left in between. CDR1 is SGHAT and CDR2 is FQNNGV in the germline V gene. In DNA, the CDR3 is TGTGCCAGCAGCTTAGAGCATGAGCAGTTCTTC. This gives the protein CASSLEHEQFF.

At least ten counts were recorded for this clone. The CDR3 coding sequence is TGTGCCGGCAAACCGTGGGGCAACTATGGCTACACCTTC. It encodes CAGKPWGNYGYTF. The genes are TRBV6-1 and TRBJ1-2, with D possibly being TRBD1 (5 bases). Germline CDR1 MNHNS, CDR2 SASEGT. CDR3 length: 13 residues. Trimming took off 11 bases at V and 2 bases at J, with 15 bases between the two ends.

Many counts were recorded for this clone. The chain recombines TRBV18 with TRBJ2-1, with D maybe TRBD2 (6 bases). The germline V gene encodes CDR1 KGHSH and CDR2 LQKENI. This CDR3 is built from 15 residues. V gave up 3 bases and J gave up 0 bases, with 9 bases separating them. The CDR3 sequence is CASSPTSFSYNEQFF. The CDR3, as DNA: TGTGCCAGCTCACCGACTAGTTTCTCCTACAATGAGCAGTTCTTC.

V and J are TRBV2 and TRBJ1-2, with D perhaps matching TRBD1 (5 bases). V lost 3 bases, J lost 4 bases, and 15 bases lay in between. The CDR3 has 15 residues. Germline CDR1 is SNHLY and CDR2 is FYNNEI. In nucleotides, the CDR3 is TGTGCCAGCAGTGAGGGCGGGACGGGCTCCTATGGCTACACCTTC. This translates into CASSEGGTGSYGYTF.

This clone came up many times. The J gene is TRBJ2-5, the V gene TRBV6-5, with TRBD2 as a possible D gene (5 bases). The V gene's germline CDR1 is MNHEY and CDR2 SVGAGI. This CDR3 comprises 14 residues. V was shortened by 5 bases and J by 7 bases, with 17 bases between the two germline ends. The CDR3 sequence: CASSHPTSQVTQYF. CDR3 nucleotide sequence: TGTGCCAGCAGTCACCCAACTAGTCAGGTGACCCAGTACTTC.

The V and J genes are TRBV28 and TRBJ2-2; possible D gene TRBD2, 5 bases. V lost 5 bases to trimming and J lost 1 base, with 11 bases between them. The CDR3 has 15 amino acids. Germline V gene data show CDR1 as MDHEN and CDR2 as SYDVKM. DNA of the CDR3: TGTGCCAGCAGTCAGAGGGCGGGGAACACCGGGGAGCTGTTTTTT. Translation gives CASSQRAGNTGELFF.

This chain joins TRBV9 and TRBJ2-1; D gene uncertain. V lost 3 bases and J lost 5, with 3 bases in between. Germline CDR1 is SGDLS and CDR2 is YYNGEE. CDR3 length: 11 residues. CDR3: CASSANNEQFF. The CDR3 DNA sequence: TGTGCCAGCAGCGCCAACAATGAGCAGTTCTTC. Together with reference TRBV9 and TRBJ2-1, the CDR3 gives the full variable domain: DSGVTQTPKHLITATGQRVTLRCSPRSGDLSVYWYQQSLDQGLQFLIQYYNGEERAKGNILERFSAQQFPDLHSELNLSSLELGDSALYFCASSANNEQFFGPGTRLTVL.